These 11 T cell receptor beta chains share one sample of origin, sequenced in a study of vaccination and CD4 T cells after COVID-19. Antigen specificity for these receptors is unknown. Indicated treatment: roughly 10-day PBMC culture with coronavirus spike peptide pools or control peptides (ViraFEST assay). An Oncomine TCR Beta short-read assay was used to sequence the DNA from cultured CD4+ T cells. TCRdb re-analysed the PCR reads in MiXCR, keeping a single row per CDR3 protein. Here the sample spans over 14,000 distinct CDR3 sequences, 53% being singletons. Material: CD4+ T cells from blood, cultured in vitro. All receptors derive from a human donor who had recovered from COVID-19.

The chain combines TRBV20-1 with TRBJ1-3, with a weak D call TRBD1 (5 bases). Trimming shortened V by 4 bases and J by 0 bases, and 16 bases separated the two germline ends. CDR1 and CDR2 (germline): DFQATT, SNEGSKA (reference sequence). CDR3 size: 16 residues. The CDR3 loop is CSAIGDGEISGNTIYF. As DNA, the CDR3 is TGCAGTGCTATTGGGGACGGAGAAATCTCTGGAAACACCATATATTTT.

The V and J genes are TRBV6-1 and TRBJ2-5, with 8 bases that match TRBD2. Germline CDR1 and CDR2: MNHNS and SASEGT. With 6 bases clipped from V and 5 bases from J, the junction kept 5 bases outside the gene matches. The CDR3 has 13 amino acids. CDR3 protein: CASSIGGGETQYF. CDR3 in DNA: TGTGCCAGCAGCATCGGGGGGGGGGAGACCCAGTACTTC.

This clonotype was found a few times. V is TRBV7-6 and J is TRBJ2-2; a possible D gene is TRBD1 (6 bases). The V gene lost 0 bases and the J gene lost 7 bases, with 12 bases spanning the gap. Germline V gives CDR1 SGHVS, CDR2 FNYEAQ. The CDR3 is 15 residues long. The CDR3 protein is CASSLAVRTVGELFF. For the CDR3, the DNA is TGTGCCAGCAGCTTAGCGGTTCGGACAGTCGGGGAGCTGTTTTTT.

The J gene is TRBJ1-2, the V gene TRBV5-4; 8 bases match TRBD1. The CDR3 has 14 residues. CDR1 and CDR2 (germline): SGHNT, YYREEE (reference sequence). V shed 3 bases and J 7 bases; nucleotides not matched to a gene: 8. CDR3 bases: TGTGCCAGCAGCTCCGGTGCAGGGGGCGTTGGCTACACCTTC. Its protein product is CASSSGAGGVGYTF.

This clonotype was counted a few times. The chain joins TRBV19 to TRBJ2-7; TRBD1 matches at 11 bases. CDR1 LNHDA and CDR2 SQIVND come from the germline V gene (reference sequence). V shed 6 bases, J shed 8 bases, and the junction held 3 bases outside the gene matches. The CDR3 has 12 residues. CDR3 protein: CASRGTGGQQYF. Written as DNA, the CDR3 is TGTGCCAGTAGAGGGACAGGGGGTCAGCAGTACTTC.

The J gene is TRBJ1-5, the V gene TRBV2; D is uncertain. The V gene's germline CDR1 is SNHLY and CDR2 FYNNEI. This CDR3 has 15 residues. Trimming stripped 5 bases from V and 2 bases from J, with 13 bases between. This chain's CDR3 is CASSSQSQGNQPQHF. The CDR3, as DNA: TGTGCCAGCAGTTCACAGTCTCAGGGCAATCAGCCCCAGCATTTT.

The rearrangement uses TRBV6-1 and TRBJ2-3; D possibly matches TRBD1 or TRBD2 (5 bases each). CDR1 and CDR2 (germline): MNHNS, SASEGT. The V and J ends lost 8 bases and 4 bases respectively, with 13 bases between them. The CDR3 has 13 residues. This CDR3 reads CASRRDVADTQYF. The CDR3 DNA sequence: TGTGCCAGCCGCAGGGACGTCGCAGATACGCAGTATTTT.

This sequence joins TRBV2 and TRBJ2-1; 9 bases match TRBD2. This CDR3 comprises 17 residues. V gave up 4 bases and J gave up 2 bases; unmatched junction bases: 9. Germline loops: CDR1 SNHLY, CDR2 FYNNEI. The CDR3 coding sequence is TGTGCCAGCAGTGTAGCGGGAGTGGGGGGGCCCTACAATGAGCAGTTCTTC. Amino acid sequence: CASSVAGVGGPYNEQFF.

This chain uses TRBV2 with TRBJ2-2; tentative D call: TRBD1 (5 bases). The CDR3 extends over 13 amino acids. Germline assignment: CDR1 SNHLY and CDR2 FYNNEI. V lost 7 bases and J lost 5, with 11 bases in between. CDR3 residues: CASTARATGELFF. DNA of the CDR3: TGTGCCAGCACCGCCAGGGCGACCGGGGAGCTGTTTTTT.

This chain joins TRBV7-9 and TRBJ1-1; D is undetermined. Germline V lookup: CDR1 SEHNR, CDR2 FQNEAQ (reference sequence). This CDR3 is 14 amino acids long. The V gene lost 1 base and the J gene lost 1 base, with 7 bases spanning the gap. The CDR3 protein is CASSLEARNTEAFF. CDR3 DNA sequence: TGTGCCAGCAGCTTAGAAGCGAGGAACACTGAAGCTTTCTTT.

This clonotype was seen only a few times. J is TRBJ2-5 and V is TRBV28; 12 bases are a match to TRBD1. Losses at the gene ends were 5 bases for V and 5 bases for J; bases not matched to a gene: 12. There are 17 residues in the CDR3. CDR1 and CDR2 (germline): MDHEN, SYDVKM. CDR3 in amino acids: CASSHGPGTGGVETQYF. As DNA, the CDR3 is TGTGCCAGCAGTCACGGTCCCGGGACAGGGGGCGTGGAGACCCAGTACTTC.